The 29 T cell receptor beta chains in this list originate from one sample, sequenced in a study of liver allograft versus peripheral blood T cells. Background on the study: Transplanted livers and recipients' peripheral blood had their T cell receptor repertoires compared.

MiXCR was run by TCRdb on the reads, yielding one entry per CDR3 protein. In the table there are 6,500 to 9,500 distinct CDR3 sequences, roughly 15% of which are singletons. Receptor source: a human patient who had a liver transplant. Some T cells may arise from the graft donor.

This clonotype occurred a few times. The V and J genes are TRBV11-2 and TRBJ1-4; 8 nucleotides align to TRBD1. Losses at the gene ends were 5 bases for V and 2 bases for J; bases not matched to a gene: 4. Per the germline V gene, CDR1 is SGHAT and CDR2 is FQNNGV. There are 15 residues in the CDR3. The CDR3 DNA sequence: TGTGCCAGCAGCCCGGGACAGGTGACTAATGAAAAACTGTTTTTT. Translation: CASSPGQVTNEKLFF.

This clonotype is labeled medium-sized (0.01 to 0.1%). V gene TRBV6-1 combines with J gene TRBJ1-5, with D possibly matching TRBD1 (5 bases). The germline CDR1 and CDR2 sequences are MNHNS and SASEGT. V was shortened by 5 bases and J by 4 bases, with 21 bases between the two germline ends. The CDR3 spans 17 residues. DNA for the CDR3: TGTGCCAGCAGTATTCGAGCGGGTGGGGGGGTAAATCAGCCCCAGCATTTT. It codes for CASSIRAGGGVNQPQHF.

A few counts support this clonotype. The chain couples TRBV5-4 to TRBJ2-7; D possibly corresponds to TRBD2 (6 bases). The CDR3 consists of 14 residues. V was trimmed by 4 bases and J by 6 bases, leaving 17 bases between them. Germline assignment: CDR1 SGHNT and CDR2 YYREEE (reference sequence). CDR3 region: CASSLGSRTGEQYF. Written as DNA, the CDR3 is TGTGCCAGCAGCCTCGGGAGCCGGACGGGCGAGCAGTACTTC.

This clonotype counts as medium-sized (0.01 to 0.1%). CDR3 sequence reads: CASSPVEGNTIYF. CDR3 DNA sequence: TGTGCCAGCTCACCAGTTGAGGGAAACACCATATATTTT. The V gene is TRBV18, the J gene TRBJ1-3; the D is unclear. With 2 bases removed from V and 4 bases from J, the gap between germline ends came to 6 bases. The germline V gene encodes CDR1 KGHSH and CDR2 LQKENI. This CDR3 contains 13 residues. The full variable domain, with the rest looked up from reference TRBV18 and TRBJ1-3, is NAGVMQNPRHLVRRRGQEARLRCSPMKGHSHVYWYRQLPEEGLKFMVYLQKENIIDESGMPKERFSAEFPKEGPSILRIQQVVRGDSAAYFCASSPVEGNTIYFGEGSWLTVV.

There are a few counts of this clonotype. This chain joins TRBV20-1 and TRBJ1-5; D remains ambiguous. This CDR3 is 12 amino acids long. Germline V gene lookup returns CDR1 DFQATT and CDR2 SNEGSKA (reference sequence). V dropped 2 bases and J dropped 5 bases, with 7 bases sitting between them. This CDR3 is CSARPADQPQHF. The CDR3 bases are TGCAGTGCTAGACCAGCAGATCAGCCCCAGCATTTT.

The CDR3 coding sequence is TGTGCCAGCACGGGGGGAGATGGCGAGACCCAGTACTTC. This gives the protein CASTGGDGETQYF. This rearrangement joins TRBV28 to TRBJ2-5, with 7 bases aligning to TRBD2. V gave up 7 bases and J gave up 5 bases; unmatched junction bases: 7. This CDR3 is 13 amino acids long. CDR1 is MDHEN, CDR2 SYDVKM, per germline.

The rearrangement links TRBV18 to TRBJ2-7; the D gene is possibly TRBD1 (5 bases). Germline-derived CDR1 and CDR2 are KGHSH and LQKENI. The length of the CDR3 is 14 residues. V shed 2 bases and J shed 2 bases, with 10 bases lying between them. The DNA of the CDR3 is TGTGCCAGCTCACCAAGGGGATTCACCTACGAGCAGTACTTC. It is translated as CASSPRGFTYEQYF. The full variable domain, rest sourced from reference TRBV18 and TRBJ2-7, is NAGVMQNPRHLVRRRGQEARLRCSPMKGHSHVYWYRQLPEEGLKFMVYLQKENIIDESGMPKERFSAEFPKEGPSILRIQQVVRGDSAAYFCASSPRGFTYEQYFGPGTRLTVT.

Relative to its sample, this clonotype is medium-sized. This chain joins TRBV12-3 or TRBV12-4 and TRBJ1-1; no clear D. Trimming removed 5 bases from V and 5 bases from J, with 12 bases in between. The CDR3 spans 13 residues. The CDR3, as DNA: TGTGCCAGCAGTCCCGACCGACCAACTGAAGCTTTCTTT. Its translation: CASSPDRPTEAFF.

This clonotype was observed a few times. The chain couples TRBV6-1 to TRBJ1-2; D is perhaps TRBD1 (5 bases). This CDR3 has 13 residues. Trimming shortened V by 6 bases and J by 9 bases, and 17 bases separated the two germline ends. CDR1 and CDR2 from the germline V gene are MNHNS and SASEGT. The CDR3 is CASRDPPTVSYTF. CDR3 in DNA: TGTGCCAGCAGGGACCCACCGACAGTCAGCTACACCTTC.

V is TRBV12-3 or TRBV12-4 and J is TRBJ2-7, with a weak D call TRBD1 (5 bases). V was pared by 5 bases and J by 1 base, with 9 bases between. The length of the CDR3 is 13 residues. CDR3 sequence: CASSLGQSYEQYF. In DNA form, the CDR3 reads TGTGCCAGCAGTCTCGGACAATCCTACGAGCAGTACTTC.

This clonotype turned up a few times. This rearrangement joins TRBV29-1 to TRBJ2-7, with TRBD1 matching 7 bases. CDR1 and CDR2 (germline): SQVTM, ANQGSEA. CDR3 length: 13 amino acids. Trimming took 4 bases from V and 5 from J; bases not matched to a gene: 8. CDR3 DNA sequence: TGCAGCGTTGTGGGACAGTATAGCCACGAGCAGTACTTC. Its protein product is CSVVGQYSHEQYF.

The chain's CDR3 is CASSLGGLRYYEQYF. The CDR3 DNA is TGTGCCAGCAGTTTGGGGGGGCTCCGTTACTACGAGCAGTACTTC. The chain recombines TRBV27 with TRBJ2-7, with D maybe TRBD2 (7 bases). Germline V gene data show CDR1 as MNHEY and CDR2 as SMNVEV (reference sequence). Trimming removed 3 bases from V and 3 bases from J, with 15 bases in between. The CDR3 is 15 amino acids.

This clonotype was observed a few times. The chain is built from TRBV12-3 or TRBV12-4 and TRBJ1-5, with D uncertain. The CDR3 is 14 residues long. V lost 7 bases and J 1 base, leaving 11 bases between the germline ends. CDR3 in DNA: TGTGCCAGCACGGACGGGGTGAGCAATCAGCCCCAGCATTTT. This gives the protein CASTDGVSNQPQHF.

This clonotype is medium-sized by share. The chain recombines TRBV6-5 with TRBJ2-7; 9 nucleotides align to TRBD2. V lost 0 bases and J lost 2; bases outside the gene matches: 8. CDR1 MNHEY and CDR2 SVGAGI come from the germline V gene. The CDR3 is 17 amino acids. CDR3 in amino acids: CASSYSKASGAAYEQYF. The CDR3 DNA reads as TGTGCCAGCAGTTACTCGAAGGCTAGCGGGGCGGCCTACGAGCAGTACTTC.

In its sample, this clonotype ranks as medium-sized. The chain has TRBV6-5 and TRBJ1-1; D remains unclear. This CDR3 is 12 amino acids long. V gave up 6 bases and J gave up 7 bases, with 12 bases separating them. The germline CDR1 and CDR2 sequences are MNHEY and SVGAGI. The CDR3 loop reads CASSSNALEAFF. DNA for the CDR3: TGTGCCAGCAGCTCCAACGCCCTTGAAGCTTTCTTT.

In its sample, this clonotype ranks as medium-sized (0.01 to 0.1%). The CDR3 bases are TGTGCCAGTAGTGTCCTTCGGGGGGGCTCCTACAATGAGCAGTTCTTC. This translates into CASSVLRGGSYNEQFF. The chain has TRBV19 and TRBJ2-1; 8 bases line up with TRBD2. V was clipped by 5 bases and J by 0 bases; unmatched bases: 6. Per germline, CDR1 LNHDA and CDR2 SQIVND (reference sequence). The CDR3 consists of 16 residues.

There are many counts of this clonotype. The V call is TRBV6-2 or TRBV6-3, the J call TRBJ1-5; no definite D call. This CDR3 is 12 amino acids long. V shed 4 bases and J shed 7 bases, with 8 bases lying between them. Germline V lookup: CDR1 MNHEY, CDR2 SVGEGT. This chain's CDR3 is CASSFPPQPQHF. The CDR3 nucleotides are TGTGCCAGCAGTTTCCCCCCCCAGCCCCAGCATTTT.

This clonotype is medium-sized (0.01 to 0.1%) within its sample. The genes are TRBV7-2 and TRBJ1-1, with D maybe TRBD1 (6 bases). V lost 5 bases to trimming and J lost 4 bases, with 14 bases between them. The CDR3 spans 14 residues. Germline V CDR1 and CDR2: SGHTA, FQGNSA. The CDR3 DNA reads TGTGCCAGCAGCGCGAACAGGGTCGGCACTGAAGCTTTCTTT. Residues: CASSANRVGTEAFF.

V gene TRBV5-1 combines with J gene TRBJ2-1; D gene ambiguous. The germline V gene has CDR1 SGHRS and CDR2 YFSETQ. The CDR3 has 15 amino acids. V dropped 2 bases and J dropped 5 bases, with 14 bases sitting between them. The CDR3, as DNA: TGCGCCAGCAGCTTCAACAACCCCCTTAACAATGAGCAGTTCTTC. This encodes CASSFNNPLNNEQFF.

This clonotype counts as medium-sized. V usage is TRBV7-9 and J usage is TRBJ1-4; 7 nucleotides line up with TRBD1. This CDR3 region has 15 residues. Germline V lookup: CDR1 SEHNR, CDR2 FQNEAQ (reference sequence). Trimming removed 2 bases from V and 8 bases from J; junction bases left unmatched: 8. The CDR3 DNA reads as TGTGCCAGCAGCTTAATGCAGGGGGAGAAAGAAAAACTGTTTTTT. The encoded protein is CASSLMQGEKEKLFF. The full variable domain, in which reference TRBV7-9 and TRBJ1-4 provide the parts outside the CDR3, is DTGVSQNPRHKITKRGQNVTFRCDPISEHNRLYWYRQTLGQGPEFLTYFQNEAQLEKSRLLSDRFSAERPKGSFSTLEIQRTEQGDSAMYLCASSLMQGEKEKLFFGSGTQLSVL.

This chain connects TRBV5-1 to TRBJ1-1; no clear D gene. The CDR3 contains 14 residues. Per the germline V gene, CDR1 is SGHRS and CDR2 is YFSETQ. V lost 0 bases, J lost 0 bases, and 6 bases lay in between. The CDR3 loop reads CASSLAGMNTEAFF. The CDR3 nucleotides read TGCGCCAGCAGCTTGGCGGGGATGAACACTGAAGCTTTCTTT.

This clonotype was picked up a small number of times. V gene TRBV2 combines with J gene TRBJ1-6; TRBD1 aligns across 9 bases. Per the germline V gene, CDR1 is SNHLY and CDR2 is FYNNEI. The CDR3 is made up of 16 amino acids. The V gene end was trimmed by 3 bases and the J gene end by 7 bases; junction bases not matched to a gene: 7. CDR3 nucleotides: TGTGCCAGCAGTGACCGGGGGACAGGGTTCAATTCACCCCTCCACTTT. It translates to CASSDRGTGFNSPLHF.

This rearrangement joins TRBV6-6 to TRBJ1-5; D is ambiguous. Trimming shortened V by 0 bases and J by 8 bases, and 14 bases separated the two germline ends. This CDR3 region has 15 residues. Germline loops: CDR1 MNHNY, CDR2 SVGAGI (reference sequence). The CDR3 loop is CASSYSRTGLEPQHF. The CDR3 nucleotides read TGTGCCAGCAGTTACTCCCGGACGGGCCTGGAGCCCCAGCATTTT.

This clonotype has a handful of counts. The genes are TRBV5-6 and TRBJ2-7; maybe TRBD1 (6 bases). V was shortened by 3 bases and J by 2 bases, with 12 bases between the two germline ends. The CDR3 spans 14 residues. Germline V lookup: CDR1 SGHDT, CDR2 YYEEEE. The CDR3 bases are TGTGCCAGCAGCTCAGCAGGGGTCACCTACGAGCAGTACTTC. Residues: CASSSAGVTYEQYF. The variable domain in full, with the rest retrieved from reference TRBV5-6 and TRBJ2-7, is DAGVTQSPTHLIKTRGQQVTLRCSPKSGHDTVSWYQQALGQGPQFIFQYYEEEERQRGNFPDRFSGHQFPNYSSELNVNALLLGDSALYLCASSSAGVTYEQYFGPGTRLTVT.

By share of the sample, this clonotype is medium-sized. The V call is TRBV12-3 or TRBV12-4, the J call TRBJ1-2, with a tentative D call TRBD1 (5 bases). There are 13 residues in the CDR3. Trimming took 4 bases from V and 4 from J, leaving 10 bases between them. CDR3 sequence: CASSSSGPYGYTF. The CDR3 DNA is TGTGCCAGCAGTTCATCAGGGCCCTATGGCTACACCTTC.

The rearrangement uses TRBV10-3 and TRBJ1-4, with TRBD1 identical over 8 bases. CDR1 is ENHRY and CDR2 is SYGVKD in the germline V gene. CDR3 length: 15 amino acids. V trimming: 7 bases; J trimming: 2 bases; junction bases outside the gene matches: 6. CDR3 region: CAIKTNRGTNEKLFF. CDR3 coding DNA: TGTGCCATCAAAACTAACAGGGGGACTAATGAAAAACTGTTTTTT.

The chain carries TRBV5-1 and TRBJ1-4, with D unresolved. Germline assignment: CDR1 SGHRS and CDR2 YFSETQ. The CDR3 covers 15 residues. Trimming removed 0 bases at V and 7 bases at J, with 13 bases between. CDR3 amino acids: CASSLVGSPGEKLFF. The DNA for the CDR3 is TGCGCCAGCAGCTTGGTGGGGTCACCGGGTGAAAAACTGTTTTTT.

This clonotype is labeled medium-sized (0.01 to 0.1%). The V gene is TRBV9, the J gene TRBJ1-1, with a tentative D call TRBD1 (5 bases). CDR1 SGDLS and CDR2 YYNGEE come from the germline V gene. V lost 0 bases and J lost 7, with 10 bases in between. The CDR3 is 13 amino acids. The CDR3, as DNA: TGTGCCAGCAGCGTAGCGCCAGGGCTTGAAGCTTTCTTT. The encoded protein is CASSVAPGLEAFF.

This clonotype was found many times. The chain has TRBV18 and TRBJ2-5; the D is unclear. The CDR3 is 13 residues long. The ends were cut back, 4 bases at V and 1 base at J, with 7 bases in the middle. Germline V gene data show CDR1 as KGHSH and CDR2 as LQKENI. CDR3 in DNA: TGTGCCAGCTCACAAGGGATCCAAGAGACCCAGTACTTC. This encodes CASSQGIQETQYF.